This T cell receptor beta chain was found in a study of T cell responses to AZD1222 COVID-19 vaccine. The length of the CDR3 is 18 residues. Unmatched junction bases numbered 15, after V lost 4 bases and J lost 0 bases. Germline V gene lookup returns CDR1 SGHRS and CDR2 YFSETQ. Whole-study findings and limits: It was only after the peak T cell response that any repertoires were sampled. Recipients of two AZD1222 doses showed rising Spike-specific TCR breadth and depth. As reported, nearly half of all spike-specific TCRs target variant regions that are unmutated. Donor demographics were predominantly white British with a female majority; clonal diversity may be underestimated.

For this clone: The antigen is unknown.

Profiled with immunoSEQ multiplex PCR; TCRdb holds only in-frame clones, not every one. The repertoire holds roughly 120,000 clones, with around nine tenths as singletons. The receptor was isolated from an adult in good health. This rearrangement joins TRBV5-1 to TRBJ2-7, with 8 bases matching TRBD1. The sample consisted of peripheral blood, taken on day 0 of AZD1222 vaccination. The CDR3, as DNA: TGCGCCAGCAGCCCCCAGGACCCTACAGGGGGGAACTCCTACGAGCAGTACTTC. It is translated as CASSPQDPTGGNSYEQYF.